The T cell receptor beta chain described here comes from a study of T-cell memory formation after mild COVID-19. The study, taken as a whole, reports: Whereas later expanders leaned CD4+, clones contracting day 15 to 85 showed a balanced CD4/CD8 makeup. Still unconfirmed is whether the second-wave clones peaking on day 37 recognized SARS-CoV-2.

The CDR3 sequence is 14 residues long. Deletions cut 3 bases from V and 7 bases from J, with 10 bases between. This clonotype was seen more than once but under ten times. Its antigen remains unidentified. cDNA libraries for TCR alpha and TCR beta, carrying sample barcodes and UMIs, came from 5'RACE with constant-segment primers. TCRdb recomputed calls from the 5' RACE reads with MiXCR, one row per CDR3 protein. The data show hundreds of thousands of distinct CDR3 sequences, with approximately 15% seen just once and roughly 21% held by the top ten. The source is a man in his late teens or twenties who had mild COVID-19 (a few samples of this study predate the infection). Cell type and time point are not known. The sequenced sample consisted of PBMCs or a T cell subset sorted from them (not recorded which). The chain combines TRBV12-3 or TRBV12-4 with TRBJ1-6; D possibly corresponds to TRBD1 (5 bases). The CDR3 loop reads CASSLRGGNSPLHF. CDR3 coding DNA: TGTGCCAGCAGTTTGAGGGGCGGGAATTCACCCCTCCACTTT.